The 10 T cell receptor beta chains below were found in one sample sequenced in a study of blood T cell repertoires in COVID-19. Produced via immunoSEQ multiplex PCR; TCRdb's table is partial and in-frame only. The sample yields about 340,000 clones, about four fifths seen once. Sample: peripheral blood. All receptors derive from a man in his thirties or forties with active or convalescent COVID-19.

The CDR3 nucleotides are TGTGCCAGCAGCAGTCCCAGGGGGCGACCCCTTCCTAACTATGGCTACACCTTC. This encodes CASSSPRGRPLPNYGYTF. The chain couples TRBV9 to TRBJ1-2; 8 nucleotides match TRBD1. The germline V gene has CDR1 SGDLS and CDR2 YYNGEE. The CDR3 runs 18 residues. The junction had 14 bases not matched to a gene; V was cut back by 4 bases and J by 0 bases.

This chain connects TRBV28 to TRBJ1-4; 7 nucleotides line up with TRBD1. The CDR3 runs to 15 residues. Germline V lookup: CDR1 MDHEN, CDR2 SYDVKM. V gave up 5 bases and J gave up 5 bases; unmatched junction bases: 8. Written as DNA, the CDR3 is TGTGCCAGCAGTCTCTTTAGGGGGCGCAATGAAAAACTGTTTTTT. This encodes CASSLFRGRNEKLFF.

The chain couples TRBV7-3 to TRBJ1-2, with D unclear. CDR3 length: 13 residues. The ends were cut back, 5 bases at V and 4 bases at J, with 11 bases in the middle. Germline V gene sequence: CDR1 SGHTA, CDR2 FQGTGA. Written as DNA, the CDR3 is TGTGCCAGCAGCCAGCGGGCTGGCTATGGCTACACCTTC. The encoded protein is CASSQRAGYGYTF.

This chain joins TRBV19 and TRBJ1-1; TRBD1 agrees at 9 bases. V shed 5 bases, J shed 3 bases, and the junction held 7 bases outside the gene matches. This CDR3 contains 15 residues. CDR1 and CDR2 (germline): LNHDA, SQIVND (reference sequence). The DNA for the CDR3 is TGTGCCAGTAGTCCCGCCGACAGGGGGGACACTGAAGCTTTCTTT. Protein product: CASSPADRGDTEAFF.

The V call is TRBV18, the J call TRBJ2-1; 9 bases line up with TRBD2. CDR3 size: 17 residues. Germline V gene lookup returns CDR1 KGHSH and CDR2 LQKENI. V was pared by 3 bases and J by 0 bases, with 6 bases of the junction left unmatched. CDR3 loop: CASSPKVAGDSYNEQFF. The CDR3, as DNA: TGTGCCAGCTCACCGAAGGTAGCGGGAGACTCCTACAATGAGCAGTTCTTC.

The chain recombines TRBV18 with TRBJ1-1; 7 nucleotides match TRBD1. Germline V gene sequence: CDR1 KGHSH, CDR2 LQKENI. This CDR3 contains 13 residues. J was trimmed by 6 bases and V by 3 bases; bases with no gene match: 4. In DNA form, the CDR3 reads TGTGCCAGCTCACCCGACAGGGTCCCTGAAGCTTTCTTT. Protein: CASSPDRVPEAFF. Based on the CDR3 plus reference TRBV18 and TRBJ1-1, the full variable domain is NAGVMQNPRHLVRRRGQEARLRCSPMKGHSHVYWYRQLPEEGLKFMVYLQKENIIDESGMPKERFSAEFPKEGPSILRIQQVVRGDSAAYFCASSPDRVPEAFFGQGTRLTVV.

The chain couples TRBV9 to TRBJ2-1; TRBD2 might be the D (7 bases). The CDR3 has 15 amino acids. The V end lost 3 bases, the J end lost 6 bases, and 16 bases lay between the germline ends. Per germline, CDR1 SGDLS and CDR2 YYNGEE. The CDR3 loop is CASSGTGGRGNEQFF. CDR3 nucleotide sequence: TGTGCCAGCAGCGGGACGGGGGGCCGTGGCAATGAGCAGTTCTTC.

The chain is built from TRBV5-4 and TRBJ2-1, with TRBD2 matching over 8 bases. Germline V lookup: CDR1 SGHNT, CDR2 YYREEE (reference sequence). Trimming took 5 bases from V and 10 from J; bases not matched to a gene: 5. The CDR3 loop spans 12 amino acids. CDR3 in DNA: TGTGCCAGCAGTGCCGGGGGGGCCGAGCAGTTCTTC. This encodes CASSAGGAEQFF.

The CDR3 DNA reads as TGTGCCAGCAGCTTCTGGGGACTAGATACGCAGTATTTT. Translated: CASSFWGLDTQYF. The chain is built from TRBV5-8 and TRBJ2-3; D is perhaps TRBD2 (6 bases). Trimming shortened V by 2 bases and J by 5 bases, and 9 bases separated the two germline ends. Germline V gene lookup returns CDR1 SGHTS and CDR2 YDEGEE. CDR3 size: 13 residues.

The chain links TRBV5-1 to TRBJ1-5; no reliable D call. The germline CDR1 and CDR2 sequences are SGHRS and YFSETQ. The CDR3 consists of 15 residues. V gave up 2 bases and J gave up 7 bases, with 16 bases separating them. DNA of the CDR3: TGCGCCAGCAGCTTTATGATTTGGGGAGAACAGCCCCAGCATTTT. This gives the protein CASSFMIWGEQPQHF.